The present T cell receptor (beta chain) was sequenced within a study of T-cell memory formation after mild COVID-19. Study-level background: Clustering of TCRs was largely donor specific.

The CDR3 runs 18 residues. J was trimmed by 2 bases and V by 4 bases; bases with no gene match: 11. Per germline, CDR1 MNHEY and CDR2 SVGAGI. This clonotype was picked up a small number of times. Researchers used 5'RACE with constant-segment primers to make TCR alpha and TCR beta cDNA libraries that carry sample barcodes and UMIs. TCRdb reprocessed the 5' RACE reads with MiXCR, giving one entry per CDR3 protein. The table lists hundreds of thousands of distinct CDR3 sequences, 20% of them singletons, with about 12% in the top ten. V and J are TRBV6-5 and TRBJ2-1, with 10 bases lining up with TRBD2. The sample comprised PBMCs or a T cell subset sorted from them (not recorded which). The receptor was derived from an adult woman who had mild COVID-19 (a few samples of this study predate the infection). Cell type and time point are not known. This CDR3 reads CASSSADGTSAPYNEQFF. CDR3 coding DNA: TGTGCCAGCAGTTCTGCCGACGGGACTAGCGCCCCCTACAATGAGCAGTTCTTC.